The 31 T cell receptor beta chains in this list originate from one sample, sequenced in a study of blood T cells in healthy people across ages. PCR was performed a second time for about 7 to 11 cycles using a sample-barcoded 5' primer and a J-beta primer mix. One entry per CDR3 protein, called by TCRdb with MiXCR from the 5' RACE reads. The data contain approximately 490,000 distinct CDR3 sequences, 24% of them singletons. The same specimen was also included in a second study, on T cells of mothers and their children.

The material sequenced was blood. The origin of the receptors is a boy between 10 and 17 years old in good health.

The chain joins TRBV7-2 to TRBJ2-1; the D call may be TRBD1 or TRBD2 (5 bases each). The J call may be wrong; the DNA end is better matched by TRBJ2-7. Germline V gene lookup returns CDR1 SGHTA and CDR2 FQGNSA. The length of the CDR3 is 14 residues. CDR3 sequence reads: CASSLAGDLYEQYF. The DNA of the CDR3 is TGTGCCAGCAGCTTAGCGGGGGACCTCTACGAGCAGTACTTC.

This clonotype has ten or more counts. The V call is TRBV29-1, the J call TRBJ2-5; D remains ambiguous. Germline V gives CDR1 SQVTM, CDR2 ANQGSEA. The CDR3 length is 14 residues. Trimming stripped 1 base from V and 1 base from J, with 10 bases between. The CDR3 sequence is CSVEGYLSQETQYF. The CDR3, as DNA: TGCAGCGTTGAAGGCTATCTCAGCCAAGAGACCCAGTACTTC.

This chain uses TRBV6-1 with TRBJ2-3; D is undetermined. V was pared by 2 bases and J by 1 base, with 7 bases between. The germline gives CDR1 MNHNS, CDR2 SASEGT. The CDR3 contains 14 residues. CDR3 coding DNA: TGTGCCAGCAGTGAATTTGGGGGCACAGATACGCAGTATTTT. Residues: CASSEFGGTDTQYF.

This clonotype was recorded a few times. V gene TRBV5-1 combines with J gene TRBJ2-1, with 12 nucleotides matching TRBD2. CDR1 SGHRS and CDR2 YFSETQ come from the germline V gene. V shed 0 bases and J 2 bases; nucleotides not matched to a gene: 12. This CDR3 has 20 residues. CDR3 sequence reads: CASSLDPTSGSMRTYNEQFF. The CDR3 bases are TGCGCCAGCAGCTTGGACCCGACTAGCGGGAGTATGCGAACCTACAATGAGCAGTTCTTC.

This clonotype turned up a few times. The chain carries TRBV6-2 or TRBV6-3 and TRBJ1-6; a weak D match, TRBD1 (5 bases). Trimming took off 5 bases at V and 9 bases at J, with 17 bases between the two ends. In germline, CDR1 is MNHEY, CDR2 SVGEGT. The CDR3 extends over 15 amino acids. CDR3: CASSADWGRFSPLHF. DNA for the CDR3: TGTGCCAGCAGTGCCGACTGGGGCAGGTTTTCACCCCTCCACTTT.

The rearrangement links TRBV10-2 to TRBJ2-7, with 10 bases matching TRBD1. V shed 7 bases, J shed 4 bases, and the junction held 4 bases outside the gene matches. CDR1 is WSHSY, CDR2 SAAADI, per germline. CDR3 size: 13 residues. CDR3 amino acids: CASTRTGGYEQYF. Here the CDR3 DNA reads TGCGCCAGCACTCGGACAGGGGGATACGAGCAGTACTTC.

The V call is TRBV27, the J call TRBJ1-2; D is unclear. The CDR3 is 16 residues long. Looked up from germline, CDR1 is MNHEY and CDR2 is SMNVEV (reference sequence). V lost 3 bases and J 4 bases, leaving 18 bases between the germline ends. The CDR3 protein is CASSFHGMGLGYGYTF. In DNA form, the CDR3 reads TGTGCCAGCAGTTTCCACGGGATGGGTCTCGGCTATGGCTACACCTTC.

This clonotype was observed a handful of times. V usage is TRBV3-1 and J usage is TRBJ2-5; D is ambiguous. The V gene's germline CDR1 is LGHDT and CDR2 YNNKEL (reference sequence). This CDR3 is 16 amino acids long. V was clipped by 4 bases and J by 1 base, with 16 bases between them. CDR3: CASSPRAPRIQETQYF. In DNA, the CDR3 is TGTGCCAGCAGCCCCCGAGCACCGCGGATCCAAGAGACCCAGTACTTC.

The chain carries TRBV7-4 and TRBJ1-1, with no clear D. V dropped 2 bases and J dropped 11 bases, with 15 bases sitting between them. The germline CDR1 and CDR2 sequences are SGHVT and SQSDAQ. The CDR3 spans 13 residues. The chain's CDR3 is CASSLIPRREAFF. CDR3 sequence (DNA): TGTGCCAGCAGCTTAATACCGCGCCGGGAGGCTTTCTTT.

The chain joins TRBV12-3 or TRBV12-4 to TRBJ2-5; 7 bases align to TRBD1. Matching the DNA end better, TRBJ2-7 makes the J call doubtful. This CDR3 is built from 14 residues. CDR3 in amino acids: CASRSPTGTCEQYF. CDR3 bases: TGTGCCAGCAGGTCCCCGACAGGGACCTGCGAGCAGTACTTC.

The V gene is TRBV6-5, the J gene TRBJ2-3; 11 nucleotides line up with TRBD2. Germline-derived CDR1 and CDR2 are MNHEY and SVGAGI. The CDR3 consists of 14 residues. The junction had 4 bases not matched to a gene; V was cut back by 6 bases and J by 5 bases. The CDR3, as DNA: TGTGCCAGCAGCCGCGGACTAGCGGGAGATACGCAGTATTTT. As protein: CASSRGLAGDTQYF.

The chain is built from TRBV28 and TRBJ1-2, with D unresolved. The CDR3 contains 13 residues. Germline loops: CDR1 MDHEN, CDR2 SYDVKM. The ends were cut back, 4 bases at V and 5 bases at J, with 11 bases in the middle. This chain's CDR3 is CASSSPFGYGYTF. Written as DNA, the CDR3 is TGTGCCAGCAGTTCCCCTTTCGGGTATGGCTACACCTTC.

V and J are TRBV12-3 or TRBV12-4 and TRBJ2-5; no clear D gene. Trimming took 3 bases from V and 11 from J, leaving 16 bases between them. The CDR3 consists of 13 residues. In nucleotides, the CDR3 is TGTGCCAGCAGTTTGGGATCGTGGGATGAGCAGTACTTC. This codes for CASSLGSWDEQYF.

This clonotype was found many times. The CDR3 loop is CASSWTGGEIYEQYF. The DNA for the CDR3 is TGCGCCAGCAGCTGGACAGGGGGAGAGATCTACGAGCAGTACTTC. The chain employs TRBV5-1 and TRBJ2-7; 10 bases line up with TRBD1. Losses at the gene ends were 3 bases for V and 3 bases for J; bases not matched to a gene: 6. Per germline, CDR1 SGHRS and CDR2 YFSETQ. The length of the CDR3 is 15 residues.

V is TRBV11-2 and J is TRBJ2-5; 9 positions match TRBD2. The DNA end favors TRBJ2-1, so the J call may be wrong. The V gene's germline CDR1 is SGHAT and CDR2 FQNNGV. The CDR3 is 15 residues long. Here the CDR3 reads CASSFSAGGNNEQFF. Here the CDR3 DNA reads TGTGCCAGCAGCTTCAGTGCGGGGGGGAACAATGAGCAGTTCTTC.

V and J are TRBV4-3 and TRBJ1-6; unclear D gene. The V gene lost 0 bases and the J gene lost 1 base, with 7 bases spanning the gap. The CDR3 is 16 amino acids. Germline lookup yields CDR1 LGHNA and CDR2 YSLEER. The CDR3 DNA sequence: TGCGCCAGCAGCCAAGATCGGGAGTCCTATAATTCACCCCTCCACTTT. It specifies CASSQDRESYNSPLHF.

This clonotype was found once. The J gene is TRBJ2-3, the V gene TRBV15; 10 nucleotides match TRBD2. This CDR3 contains 14 residues. V gave up 1 base and J gave up 6 bases; unmatched junction bases: 1. Per germline, CDR1 LNHNV and CDR2 YYDKDF (reference sequence). The CDR3 region has the DNA TGTGCCACCAGCAGAGGTAGCGGGAGGGATACGCAGTATTTT. It yields the protein CATSRGSGRDTQYF. Together with reference TRBV15 and TRBJ2-3, the CDR3 gives the full variable domain: DAMVIQNPRYQVTQFGKPVTLSCSQTLNHNVMYWYQQKSSQAPKLLFHYYDKDFNNEADTPDNFQSRRPNTSFCFLDIRSPGLGDTAMYLCATSRGSGRDTQYFGPGTRLTVL.

V is TRBV4-2 and J is TRBJ2-7, with D unclear. The V and J ends lost 0 bases and 4 bases respectively, with 7 bases between them. The V gene's germline CDR1 is LGHNA and CDR2 YNFKEQ. The CDR3 spans 13 residues. The CDR3 loop is CASSQEWWYEQYF. The CDR3 DNA reads TGTGCCAGCAGCCAAGAATGGTGGTACGAGCAGTACTTC.

This clonotype has a handful of counts. Here the CDR3 DNA reads TGCAGTATACGGAAGTTGGGAAAACTGTTTTTT. This sequence encodes CSIRKLGKLFF. The chain couples TRBV20-1 to TRBJ1-4, with D uncertain. The CDR3 loop spans 11 amino acids. CDR1 is DFQATT, CDR2 SNEGSKA, per germline (reference sequence). The V end lost 8 bases, the J end lost 10 bases, and 14 bases lay between the germline ends.

The genes are TRBV12-3 or TRBV12-4 and TRBJ1-1, with 8 bases fitting TRBD1. The CDR3 runs to 15 residues. V shed 6 bases and J 5 bases; nucleotides not matched to a gene: 11. In DNA, the CDR3 is TGTGCCAGCAGGCTCGCAGGGGGCTGGGGGACTGAAGCTTTCTTT. Its protein product is CASRLAGGWGTEAFF.

The table lists this clonotype with a few counts. The chain links TRBV30 to TRBJ2-3, with D tentatively TRBD2 (5 bases). CDR3 length equals 14 residues. Germline V gene data show CDR1 as GTSNPN and CDR2 as SVGIG (reference sequence). The V and J ends lost 7 bases and 4 bases respectively, with 18 bases between them. DNA of the CDR3: TGTGCCTTTCCACGACTACGGGGATCAGATACGCAGTATTTT. Translated: CAFPRLRGSDTQYF.

The chain carries TRBV2 and TRBJ2-2, with no clear D. V was shortened by 4 bases and J by 3 bases, with 6 bases between the two germline ends. The CDR3 length is 13 residues. The germline CDR1 and CDR2 sequences are SNHLY and FYNNEI. DNA of the CDR3: TGTGCCAGCAGTGGACTCTACACCGGGGAGCTGTTTTTT. Translated: CASSGLYTGELFF.

V usage is TRBV24-1 and J usage is TRBJ2-7; D possibly corresponds to TRBD1 (6 bases). The CDR3 is made up of 13 amino acids. Trimming took off 6 bases at V and 5 bases at J, with 13 bases between the two ends. Germline V lookup: CDR1 KGHDR, CDR2 SFDVKD. The CDR3 region has the DNA TGTGCCACCAGTAAGACAGGTCAGAACGAGCAGTACTTC. Protein: CATSKTGQNEQYF.

This chain joins TRBV7-6 and TRBJ2-7, with D possibly matching TRBD1 (5 bases). The germline V gene encodes CDR1 SGHVS and CDR2 FNYEAQ. The CDR3 consists of 13 residues. The V end lost 8 bases, the J end lost 1 base, and 12 bases lay between the germline ends. The CDR3 sequence is CASLSRQSYEQYF. The CDR3 DNA follows: TGTGCCAGCTTATCTAGACAGTCCTACGAGCAGTACTTC.

This chain links TRBV20-1 with TRBJ2-5; D gene unclear. The last part of the DNA fits TRBJ2-1 better; the J call may be wrong. Germline-derived CDR1 and CDR2 are DFQATT and SNEGSKA (reference sequence). The CDR3 is 13 residues long. CDR3 amino acids: CSAPRTSYNEQFF. For the CDR3, the DNA is TGCAGTGCCCCCCGCACTTCCTACAATGAGCAGTTCTTC.

This clonotype was recorded a few times. The chain uses TRBV7-2 and TRBJ1-6; 7 bases map to TRBD1. CDR1 and CDR2 from the germline V gene are SGHTA and FQGNSA. The CDR3 length is 16 residues. J lost 9 bases, V lost 2 bases, and 10 bases had no gene match. The CDR3 spells CASSLRQGSMGSPLHF. Here the CDR3 DNA reads TGTGCCAGCAGCTTACGACAGGGTTCTATGGGTTCACCCCTCCACTTT.

The chain links TRBV5-1 to TRBJ2-5, with 7 bases identical to TRBD1. The J call may be incorrect, as the DNA end agrees better with TRBJ2-7. This CDR3 has 14 amino acids. Germline CDR1 reads SGHRS; CDR2 reads YFSETQ. CDR3 nucleotides: TGCGCCAGCAGCTTGTGGCAGGGGGTCTACGAGCAGTACTTC. Encoded protein: CASSLWQGVYEQYF.

The CDR3 loop reads CATSDRRARGDTQYF. The CDR3 nucleotides read TGTGCCACCAGTGACCGTCGCGCCCGAGGAGATACGCAGTATTTT. This rearrangement joins TRBV24-1 to TRBJ2-3; D not resolved. The CDR3 length is 15 residues. Per the germline V gene, CDR1 is KGHDR and CDR2 is SFDVKD. V dropped 4 bases and J dropped 5 bases, with 15 bases sitting between them.

The rearrangement links TRBV28 to TRBJ2-7; no clear D gene. The CDR3 consists of 13 residues. The ends were cut back, 2 bases at V and 6 bases at J, with 11 bases in the middle. Germline loops: CDR1 MDHEN, CDR2 SYDVKM. The CDR3 nucleotides read TGTGCCAGCAGTTTAGCGCAGTCGGTCGAGCAGTACTTC. It codes for CASSLAQSVEQYF.

The CDR3 loop reads CASSPLAGRTGELFF. Written as DNA, the CDR3 is TGTGCCAGCAGTCCATTAGCGGGAAGGACCGGGGAGCTGTTTTTT. The J gene is TRBJ2-2, the V gene TRBV6-2 or TRBV6-3, with 8 bases identical to TRBD2. The CDR3 runs to 15 residues. V lost 5 bases and J lost 5; bases outside the gene matches: 7. The germline V gene has CDR1 MNHEY and CDR2 SVGEGT.

This chain uses TRBV29-1 with TRBJ2-1; 8 positions agree with TRBD1. The J call may not be correct, given that the DNA end is closer to TRBJ2-5. The CDR3 runs to 13 residues. Per the germline V gene, CDR1 is SQVTM and CDR2 is ANQGSEA. CDR3 coding DNA: TGCAGCGTTGCGCAGGGGGCTATCGAGACCCAGTACTTC. Amino acids: CSVAQGAIETQYF.